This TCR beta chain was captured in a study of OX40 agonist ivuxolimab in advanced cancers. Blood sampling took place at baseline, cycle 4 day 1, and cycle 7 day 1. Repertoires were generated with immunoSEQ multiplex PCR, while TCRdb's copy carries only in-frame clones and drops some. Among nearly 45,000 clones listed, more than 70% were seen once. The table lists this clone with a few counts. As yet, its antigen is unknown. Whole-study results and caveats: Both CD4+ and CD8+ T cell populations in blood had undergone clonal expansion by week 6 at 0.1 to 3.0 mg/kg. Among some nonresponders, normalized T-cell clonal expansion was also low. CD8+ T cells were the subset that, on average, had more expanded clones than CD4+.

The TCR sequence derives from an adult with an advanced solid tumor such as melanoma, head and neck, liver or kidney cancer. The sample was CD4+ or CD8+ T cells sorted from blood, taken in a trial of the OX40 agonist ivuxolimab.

CDR3: CASSEGQLIYGYTF. The CDR3 nucleotides read TGTGCCAGCAGCGAGGGACAGCTCATCTATGGCTACACCTTC. The rearrangement uses TRBV14 and TRBJ1-2; 7 bases map to TRBD1. The germline V gene encodes CDR1 SGHDN and CDR2 FVKESK. There are 14 residues in the CDR3. V lost 5 bases, J lost 4 bases, and 7 bases stayed unmatched.